The T cell receptor (beta chain) described here comes from a study of blood T cell repertoires in COVID-19 (TCRdb year 2020). In the study overall: Samples covering the acute and convalescent phases of COVID-19 were provided by collaborators in the United States, Italy and Spain. Deeply sampled blood TCRbeta repertoires from subjects exposed to, actively infected with, or recovered from COVID-19 were included in the dataset. Samples came from the ongoing ImmuneRACE study (first 160 participants) plus 1,254 subjects from 6 global collaborators. Where available, HLA class I and class II types were obtained from metadata supplied by the sample provider rather than from assay-based typing. The prospective study material was composed of cDNA or gDNA derived from T cells, B-cell-depleted T cells, or PBMCs. Sample metadata almost always included a de-identified subject ID, COVID-19 status, age in years and sex. A freely available public database, intended as a resource for researchers studying the immune response to SARS-CoV-2, is where the repertoires were released.

What the work shows at the level of the full study, not this receptor alone: The quantity of clinical and demographic metadata differed by source and by participant and was supplied without curation.

TCRbeta CDR3 regions were amplified from genomic DNA by means of the immunoSEQ Assay, a bias-controlled multiplex PCR. Regarding the original processing steps: The number of nucleated cells in each sample was estimated by amplification of reference gene primers within the assay. To quantify the absolute abundance of each unique TCRbeta CDR3 rearrangement, sequence reads were collapsed and filtered. For each sample, productive Simpson clonality was calculated by taking the square root of Simpson's diversity index across productive rearrangements. Entries here come from immuneACCESS through TCRdb and include only in-frame sequences with V and J called. Some clones fail to appear in such tables; in the studies checked, an unresolved V gene covers under half of the shortfall, and the cause of the remainder is unknown. That table gives V, J and clone size, and the DNA gave D and trimming. This sample holds 55,000 to 80,000 clones; roughly 84% were observed only once. The ten largest clones take up roughly 20% of the sample.

Collaborating institutions collected whole blood in K2EDTA tubes following their own protocols. For TCRbeta analysis, collaborators shipped samples as frozen whole blood, isolated PBMCs, or DNA extracted from either of those sample types. Concerning this clone: The target of this receptor is not known. Within one base of it there is no much larger clone, and no base qualities were kept.

Relative to germline, V is 1 base shorter and J is 7 bases shorter, with 11 bases between their ends. Taken from the germline V gene, the CDR1 and CDR2 loops are SGHAT and FQNNGV. Spanning cysteine to phenylalanine, the CDR3 consists of 13 amino acids. Just CDR3 DNA is preserved here, 39 bases in frame from base 1. The TCR was taken from a woman older than 75 with active or convalescent COVID-19. The sample comprised peripheral blood. The chain uses TRBV11-2 and TRBJ2-7; a confident D gene designation cannot be given. The sequenced DNA: TGTGCCAGCAGCTTAGGTCGGGTAGGAGAGCAGTACTTC. Translated, this gives CASSLGRVGEQYF.